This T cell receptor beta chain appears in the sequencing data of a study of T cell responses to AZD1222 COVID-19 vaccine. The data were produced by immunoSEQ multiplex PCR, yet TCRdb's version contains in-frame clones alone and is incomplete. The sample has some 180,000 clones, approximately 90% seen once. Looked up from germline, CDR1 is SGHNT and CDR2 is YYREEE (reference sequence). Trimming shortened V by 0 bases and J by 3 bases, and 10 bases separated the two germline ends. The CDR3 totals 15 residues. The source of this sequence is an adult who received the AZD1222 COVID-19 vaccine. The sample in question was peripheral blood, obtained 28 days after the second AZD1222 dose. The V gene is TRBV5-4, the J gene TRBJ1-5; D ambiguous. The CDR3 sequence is CASSLGAGFNQPQHF. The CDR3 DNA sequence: TGTGCCAGCAGCTTGGGGGCAGGTTTCAATCAGCCCCAGCATTTT.